A single sample is the source of the 10 T cell receptor beta chains below, sequenced in a study of beta chain features in type 1 diabetes (dated by TCRdb to the late 2010s). What the study reported, not specific to this receptor: A moderate but significant shortening of TCRB CDR3 length was observed in type 1 diabetes patients in all four CD4+ subsets.

These TCRs are of unknown antigen specificity. To prepare the library, the immunoSEQ multiplex PCR assay was applied. The High Capacity cDNA Reverse Transcription Kit was used to reverse transcribe all of the isolated RNA, meaning that expressed TCRB transcripts were what got sequenced. TCRdb took over this immuneACCESS table, retaining in-frame rearrangements with V and J assigned. Such tables are incomplete; in checked studies, under half of the missing clones stem from an unresolved V gene, and the remainder is unexplained. The sample contains 240,000 or so clones, approximately 14% of them found a single time. The ten top clones hold roughly 0.019% of the sample. Sequenced input: naive CD4+ T cells from blood. The cell subset or site tag for this specimen amounts to: true naive CD4+ T cells. These receptor sequences come from a man aged 30-40 years with type 1 diabetes.

The J gene is TRBJ1-2, the V gene TRBV30, with 10 bases aligning to TRBD1. The CDR3 sequence is 14 residues long. Trimming at V came to 1 base and at J to 4 bases, leaving 3 bases not matched to a gene. CDR1 and CDR2 (germline): GTSNPN, SVGIG (reference sequence). The CDR3 is CAWSGGQGIYGYTF. The CDR3 coding sequence is TGTGCCTGGAGTGGGGGACAGGGGATCTATGGCTACACCTTC.

This clone was counted between two and nine times. V usage is TRBV19 and J usage is TRBJ2-4, with a possible D match to TRBD2 (5 bases). This CDR3 has 15 amino acids. Per the germline V gene, CDR1 is LNHDA and CDR2 is SQIVND (reference sequence). The V end lost 4 bases, the J end lost 3 bases, and 13 bases lay between the germline ends. The CDR3: CASSKPRAGKNIQYF. For the CDR3, the DNA is TGTGCCAGTAGTAAGCCGCGGGCCGGCAAAAACATTCAGTACTTC.

The rearrangement joins TRBV4-1 to TRBJ2-1, with D maybe TRBD2 (6 bases). Germline CDR1 MGHRA, CDR2 YSYEKL. The CDR3 contains 16 residues. Trimming stripped 2 bases from V and 9 bases from J, with 20 bases between. CDR3: CASSQPRDSQRGEQFF. CDR3 sequence (DNA): TGCGCCAGCAGCCAACCCCGGGACTCCCAACGCGGTGAGCAGTTCTTC.

This clone showed up just a few times. This CDR3 is CASSPGSGQGNTEAFF. The CDR3 DNA follows: TGCGCCAGCAGCCCGGGGTCAGGACAGGGGAACACTGAAGCTTTCTTT. The J gene is TRBJ1-1, the V gene TRBV5-1; TRBD1 aligns across 8 bases. Losses at the gene ends were 4 bases for V and 1 base for J; bases not matched to a gene: 9. Germline CDR1 SGHRS, CDR2 YFSETQ. The CDR3 length is 16 residues.

The genes are TRBV30 and TRBJ1-2, with D perhaps TRBD1 (5 bases). This CDR3 region has 15 residues. The germline V and J ends were trimmed by 0 bases and 4 bases, with 15 bases remaining between them. Germline assignment: CDR1 GTSNPN and CDR2 SVGIG (reference sequence). The CDR3 DNA reads TGTGCCTGGAGTGTACGGGGGTCCCTTAGCTATGGCTACACCTTC. Encoded protein: CAWSVRGSLSYGYTF.

V and J are TRBV27 and TRBJ2-1, with TRBD2 matching 14 bases. V gave up 4 bases and J gave up 5 bases; unmatched junction bases: 13. Germline CDR1 and CDR2: MNHEY and SMNVEV (reference sequence). The CDR3 has 19 amino acids. CDR3 coding DNA: TGTGCCAGCAGTTCGTCGACTAGCGGGGGGGGTTGGGGACACAATGAGCAGTTCTTC. Its protein is CASSSSTSGGGWGHNEQFF.

This clone occurred a few times. The CDR3 sequence: CASSLGAAGRIQYF. The CDR3 DNA sequence: TGTGCCAGCAGCCTGGGGGCGGCAGGGCGCATTCAGTACTTC. The chain uses TRBV5-6 and TRBJ2-4, with D perhaps matching TRBD1 (6 bases). V lost 4 bases, J lost 9 bases, and 17 bases lay in between. The germline V gene has CDR1 SGHDT and CDR2 YYEEEE. The CDR3 contains 14 residues.

V gene TRBV5-1 combines with J gene TRBJ1-1; D not certain. V lost 1 base and J lost 1, with 17 bases in between. CDR1 and CDR2 (germline): SGHRS, YFSETQ. This CDR3 has 17 residues. The chain's CDR3 is CASSLTGGRQTNTEAFF. DNA of the CDR3: TGCGCCAGCAGCTTGACTGGAGGACGCCAGACGAACACTGAAGCTTTCTTT. The full variable domain, in which reference TRBV5-1 and TRBJ1-1 provide the parts outside the CDR3, is KAGVTQTPRYLIKTRGQQVTLSCSPISGHRSVSWYQQTPGQGLQFLFEYFSETQRNKGNFPGRFSGRQFSNSRSEMNVSTLELGDSALYLCASSLTGGRQTNTEAFFGQGTRLTVV.

This chain joins TRBV4-1 and TRBJ2-1; maybe TRBD2 (6 bases). CDR3 length: 18 residues. Trimming removed 0 bases at V and 5 bases at J, with 20 bases between. Germline assignment: CDR1 MGHRA and CDR2 YSYEKL. The CDR3: CASSQDVLALSFHNEQFF. The CDR3 bases are TGCGCCAGCAGCCAAGATGTGCTAGCGTTGAGTTTTCACAATGAGCAGTTCTTC.

This clone came up a few times. Germline and junction disagree at one end, which may indicate a read error. This chain links TRBV29-1 with TRBJ2-1; 9 bases are shared with TRBD1. Germline V gives CDR1 SQVTM, CDR2 ANQGSEA. This CDR3 is 14 amino acids long. CDR3 bases: TGCAGCGCTGAACCGGGACAGGGATTAAATGAGCAGTTCTTC. Translation gives CSAEPGQGLNEQFF.